Included here is one TCR beta chain sequence, with context. Antigen unknown. The source of the sample is a study of OX40 agonist ivuxolimab in advanced cancers. Overall study context: Patients enrolled in dose escalation were diagnosed with hepatocellular carcinoma, melanoma, renal cell or head and neck cancer. Subjects had a mean age of around 60 years, with a range of about 23 to 85; less than 90% were male.

Study conclusions and caveats: At doses 0.1 to 3.0 mg/kg, CD4+ and CD8+ clones expanded. Not determined was the antigen specificity of the expanded peripheral T cells.

Using immunoSEQ multiplex PCR, the repertoire was profiled, and TCRdb retains in-frame clones only, with some absent. The data hold roughly 60,000 clones, with 84% observed a single time. This specimen was CD4+ or CD8+ T cells sorted from blood, taken in a trial of the OX40 agonist ivuxolimab. This TCR was recovered from an adult with an advanced solid tumor such as melanoma, head and neck, liver or kidney cancer.

This CDR3 is CASSSLPAGGNTDTQYF. Here the CDR3 DNA reads TGTGCCAGCAGCTCCCTCCCAGCGGGGGGTAACACAGATACGCAGTATTTT. The chain uses TRBV13 and TRBJ2-3; TRBD2 aligns across 9 bases. Germline CDR1 reads PRHDT; CDR2 reads FYEKMQ (reference sequence). Germline trimming cut 4 bases from V and 2 bases from J; bases unmatched to any gene: 10. The CDR3 loop spans 17 amino acids.